The 10 T cell receptor beta chains below come from one sample, sequenced in a study of control samples from healthy donors and cancer patients. Assay used: immunoSEQ multiplex PCR; TCRdb lists only in-frame clones, some missing. The sample includes around 72,000 clones, more than 80% seen only once; the top ten take roughly 16%. Sequencing was performed on blood. All receptors derive from a man between 45 and 60 years old in good health.

This clone appeared a few times. The chain has TRBV15 and TRBJ2-4; no firm D call. The V end was cut by 0 bases, the J end by 6 bases, with 6 bases between. Germline loops: CDR1 LNHNV, CDR2 YYDKDF (reference sequence). This CDR3 is built from 13 residues. The DNA for the CDR3 is TGTGCCACCAGCAGAGATCTCCGAAACATTCAGTACTTC. It specifies CATSRDLRNIQYF.

The chain uses TRBV5-4 and TRBJ2-1; a possible D gene is TRBD1 (6 bases). This CDR3 is 13 amino acids long. In germline, CDR1 is SGHNT, CDR2 YYREEE (reference sequence). Trimming took off 2 bases at V and 5 bases at J, with 8 bases between the two ends. CDR3 in DNA: TGTGCCAGCAGCTTAGACAGGAACAATGAGCAGTTCTTC. Residues: CASSLDRNNEQFF.

The V call is TRBV19, the J call TRBJ2-1; 9 bases align to TRBD2. Per the germline V gene, CDR1 is LNHDA and CDR2 is SQIVND (reference sequence). V was clipped by 9 bases and J by 2 bases; unmatched bases: 5. The length of the CDR3 is 14 residues. CDR3 sequence reads: CASAGLAAYNEQFF. CDR3 nucleotides: TGTGCCAGCGCGGGACTAGCTGCCTACAATGAGCAGTTCTTC.

There are a few counts of this clone. This chain links TRBV5-1 with TRBJ1-2; D is uncertain. The germline CDR1 and CDR2 sequences are SGHRS and YFSETQ. V was shortened by 4 bases and J by 1 base, with 11 bases between the two germline ends. The CDR3 has 14 amino acids. The CDR3 sequence is CASSPGIINYGYTF. The CDR3 DNA is TGCGCCAGCAGCCCGGGGATCATTAACTATGGCTACACCTTC.

This chain joins TRBV5-1 and TRBJ2-7; 9 positions agree with TRBD2. Germline-derived CDR1 and CDR2 are SGHRS and YFSETQ. This CDR3 region has 15 residues. V was pared by 2 bases and J by 6 bases, with 9 bases of the junction left unmatched. This CDR3 reads CASSLDAGGQGEQYF. DNA for the CDR3: TGCGCCAGCAGCTTAGACGCGGGAGGGCAAGGCGAGCAGTACTTC.

This chain links TRBV3-1 (or the pseudogene TRBV3-2) with TRBJ2-5; tentatively, D is TRBD2 (5 bases). The CDR3 sequence is 15 residues long. Germline V gene data show CDR1 as LGHDT and CDR2 as YNNKEL (reference sequence). The V end lost 1 base, the J end lost 5 bases, and 14 bases lay between the germline ends. Here the CDR3 reads CASSQGLRADETQYF. In DNA form, the CDR3 reads TGTGCCAGCAGCCAAGGTCTTAGAGCGGACGAGACCCAGTACTTC.

The rearrangement links TRBV24-1 to TRBJ1-5; 7 bases map to TRBD1. CDR1 KGHDR and CDR2 SFDVKD come from the germline V gene. There are 14 residues in the CDR3. V dropped 7 bases and J dropped 7; count of bases not matched to a gene: 9. The chain's CDR3 is CATSAWDRGQPQHF. CDR3 coding DNA: TGTGCCACCAGCGCTTGGGACAGAGGACAGCCCCAGCATTTT.

V and J are TRBV3-1 (or the pseudogene TRBV3-2) and TRBJ2-7; D might be TRBD2 (5 bases). The CDR3 length is 15 residues. V lost 4 bases and J lost 2, with 15 bases in between. Germline CDR1 is LGHDT and CDR2 is YNNKEL (reference sequence). In DNA, the CDR3 is TGTGCCAGCAGCCTCCTCCCGGGGTTGGCCTACGAGCAGTACTTC. It specifies CASSLLPGLAYEQYF.

The V call is TRBV6-5, the J call TRBJ2-1; 7 bases line up with TRBD2. Trimming removed 7 bases from V and 0 bases from J; junction bases left unmatched: 3. Germline assignment: CDR1 MNHEY and CDR2 SVGAGI. The CDR3 is 14 amino acids. The CDR3: CASTGGSSYNEQFF. In nucleotides, the CDR3 is TGTGCCAGCACGGGCGGGAGCTCCTACAATGAGCAGTTCTTC.

This clone was observed a single time. DNA for the CDR3: TGTGCCAGCAGCGTGACGGCCAATAATGAAAAACTGTTTTTT. Protein product: CASSVTANNEKLFF. The rearrangement links TRBV9 to TRBJ1-4; D is uncertain. Germline assignment: CDR1 SGDLS and CDR2 YYNGEE. Between the trimmed V and J ends, which lost 2 bases and 4 bases, there was a span of 9 bases. This CDR3 is 14 amino acids long.